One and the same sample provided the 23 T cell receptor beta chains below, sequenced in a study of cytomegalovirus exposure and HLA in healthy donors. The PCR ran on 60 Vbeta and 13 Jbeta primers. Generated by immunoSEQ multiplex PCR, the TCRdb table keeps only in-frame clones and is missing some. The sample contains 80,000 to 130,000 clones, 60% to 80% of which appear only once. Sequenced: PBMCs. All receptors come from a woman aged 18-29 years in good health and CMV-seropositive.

The CDR3 spells CASSPQRSNTGELFF. The CDR3 DNA follows: TGTGCCAGCAGCCCCCAGCGATCGAACACCGGGGAGCTGTTTTTT. The chain links TRBV11-1 to TRBJ2-2; D is unresolved. V lost 5 bases to trimming and J lost 0 bases, with 10 bases between them. Looked up from germline, CDR1 is SGHAT and CDR2 is FQDESV (reference sequence). This CDR3 spans 15 amino acids.

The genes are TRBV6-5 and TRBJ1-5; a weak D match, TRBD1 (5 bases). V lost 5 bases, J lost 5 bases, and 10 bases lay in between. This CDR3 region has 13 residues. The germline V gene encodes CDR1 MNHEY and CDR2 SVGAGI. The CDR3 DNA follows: TGTGCCAGCAGTGTGTGGGGGGATCAGCCCCAGCATTTT. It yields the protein CASSVWGDQPQHF.

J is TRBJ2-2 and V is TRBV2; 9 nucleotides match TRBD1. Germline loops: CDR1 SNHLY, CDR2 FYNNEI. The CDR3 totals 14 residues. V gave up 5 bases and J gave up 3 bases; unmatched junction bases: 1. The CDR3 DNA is TGTGCCAGCAGTCGACAGGGGGACACCGGGGAGCTGTTTTTT. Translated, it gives CASSRQGDTGELFF.

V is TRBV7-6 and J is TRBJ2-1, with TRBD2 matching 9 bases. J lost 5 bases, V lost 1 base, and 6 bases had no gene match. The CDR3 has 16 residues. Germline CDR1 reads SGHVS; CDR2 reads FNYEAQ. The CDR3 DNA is TGTGCCAGCAGCTTAGGCGCTAGCGGGATCAACAATGAGCAGTTCTTC. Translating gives CASSLGASGINNEQFF.

The CDR3 here is CAWAEAGGTDTQYF. The DNA for the CDR3 is TGTGCCTGGGCTGAAGCGGGAGGTACAGATACGCAGTATTTT. The V gene is TRBV30, the J gene TRBJ2-3, with 9 positions matching TRBD2. V was clipped by 5 bases and J by 3 bases; unmatched bases: 6. This CDR3 spans 14 amino acids. Germline CDR1 reads GTSNPN; CDR2 reads SVGIG (reference sequence).

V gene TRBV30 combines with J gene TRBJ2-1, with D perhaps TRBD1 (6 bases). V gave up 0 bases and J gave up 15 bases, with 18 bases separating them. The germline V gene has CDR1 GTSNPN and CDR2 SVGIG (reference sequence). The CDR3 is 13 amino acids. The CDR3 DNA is TGTGCCTGGAGTGTACTACAGGGACGAAGTGCGTTCTTC. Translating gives CAWSVLQGRSAFF. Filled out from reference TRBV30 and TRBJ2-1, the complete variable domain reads SQTIHQWPATLVQPVGSPLSLECTVEGTSNPNLYWYRQAAGRGLQLLFYSVGIGQISSEVPQNLSASRPQDRQFILSSKKLLLSDSGFYLCAWSVLQGRSAFFGPGTRLTVL.

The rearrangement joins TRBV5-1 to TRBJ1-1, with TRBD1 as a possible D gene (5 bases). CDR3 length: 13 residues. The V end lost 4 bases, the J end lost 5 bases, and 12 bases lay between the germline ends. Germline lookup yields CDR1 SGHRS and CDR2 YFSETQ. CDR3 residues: CASSEDRQTEAFF. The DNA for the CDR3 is TGCGCCAGCAGCGAGGACCGACAGACTGAAGCTTTCTTT.

CDR3 sequence reads: CASSQEGAASTGELFF. For the CDR3, the DNA is TGCGCCAGCAGCCAAGAGGGGGCGGCGAGCACCGGGGAGCTGTTTTTT. This sequence joins TRBV4-3 and TRBJ2-2, with D perhaps matching TRBD1 (6 bases). Germline V gene data show CDR1 as LGHNA and CDR2 as YSLEER. The V end lost 0 bases, the J end lost 4 bases, and 12 bases lay between the germline ends. CDR3 size: 16 residues.

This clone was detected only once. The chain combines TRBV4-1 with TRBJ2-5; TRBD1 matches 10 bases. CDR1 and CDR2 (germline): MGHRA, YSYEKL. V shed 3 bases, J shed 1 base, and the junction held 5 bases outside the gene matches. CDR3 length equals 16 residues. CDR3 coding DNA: TGCGCCAGCAGCCAGGCCGGGACAGGGGTCCAAGAGACCCAGTACTTC. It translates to CASSQAGTGVQETQYF.

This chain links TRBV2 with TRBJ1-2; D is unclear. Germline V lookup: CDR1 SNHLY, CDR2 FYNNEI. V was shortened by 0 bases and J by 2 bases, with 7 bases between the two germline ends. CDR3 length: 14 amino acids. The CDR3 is CASSEAGRNYGYTF. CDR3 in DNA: TGTGCCAGCAGTGAAGCGGGCAGAAACTATGGCTACACCTTC.

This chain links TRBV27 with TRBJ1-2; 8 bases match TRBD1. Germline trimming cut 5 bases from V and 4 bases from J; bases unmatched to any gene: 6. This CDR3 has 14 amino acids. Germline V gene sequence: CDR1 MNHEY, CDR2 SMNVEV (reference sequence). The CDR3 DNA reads TGTGCCAGCAGTGTAGACAGGGGTGGCTATGGCTACACCTTC. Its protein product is CASSVDRGGYGYTF.

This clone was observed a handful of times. The CDR3 sequence is CASSLALAGVKQETQYF. The CDR3 nucleotides are TGCGCCAGCAGCTTGGCCCTAGCGGGAGTAAAGCAAGAGACCCAGTACTTC. This sequence joins TRBV5-1 and TRBJ2-5; TRBD2 matches 10 bases. In germline, CDR1 is SGHRS, CDR2 YFSETQ. CDR3 length: 17 residues. The V gene end was trimmed by 0 bases and the J gene end by 2 bases; junction bases not matched to a gene: 7.

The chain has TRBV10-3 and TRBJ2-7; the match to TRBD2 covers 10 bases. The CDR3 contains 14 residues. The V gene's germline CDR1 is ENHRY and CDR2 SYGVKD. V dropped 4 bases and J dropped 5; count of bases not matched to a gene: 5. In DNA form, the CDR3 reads TGTGCCATCAGTGGGACTAGCGGAAGAGACGAGCAGTACTTC. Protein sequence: CAISGTSGRDEQYF.

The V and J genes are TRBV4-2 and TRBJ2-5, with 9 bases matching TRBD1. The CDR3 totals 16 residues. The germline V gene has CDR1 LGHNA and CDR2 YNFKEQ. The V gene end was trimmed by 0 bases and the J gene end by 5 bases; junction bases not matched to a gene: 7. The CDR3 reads CASSQDLGTGRETQYF. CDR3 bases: TGTGCCAGCAGCCAAGATCTCGGGACAGGGAGGGAGACCCAGTACTTC.

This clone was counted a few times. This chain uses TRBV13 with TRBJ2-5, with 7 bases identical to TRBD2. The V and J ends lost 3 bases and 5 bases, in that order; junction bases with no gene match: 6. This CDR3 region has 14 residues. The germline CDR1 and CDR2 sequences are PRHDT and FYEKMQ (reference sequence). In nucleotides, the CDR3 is TGTGCCAGCAGCTTCGGACTAGTCGACGAGACCCAGTACTTC. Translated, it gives CASSFGLVDETQYF.

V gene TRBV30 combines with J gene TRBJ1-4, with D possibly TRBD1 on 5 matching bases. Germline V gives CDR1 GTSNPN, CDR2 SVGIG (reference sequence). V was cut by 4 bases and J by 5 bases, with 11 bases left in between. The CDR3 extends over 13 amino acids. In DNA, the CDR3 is TGTGCCTGGACCCGGGGGGGGAATGAAAAACTGTTTTTT. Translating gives CAWTRGGNEKLFF.

The DNA of the CDR3 is TGTGCCAGCAGCTTGATACAGGGCCATTCCTACGAGCAGTACTTC. Its translation is CASSLIQGHSYEQYF. The rearrangement joins TRBV5-5 to TRBJ2-7; tentative D call: TRBD1 (6 bases). Germline V gene sequence: CDR1 SGHKS, CDR2 YYEKEE (reference sequence). The V end was cut by 1 base, the J end by 1 base, with 12 bases between. This CDR3 contains 15 residues.

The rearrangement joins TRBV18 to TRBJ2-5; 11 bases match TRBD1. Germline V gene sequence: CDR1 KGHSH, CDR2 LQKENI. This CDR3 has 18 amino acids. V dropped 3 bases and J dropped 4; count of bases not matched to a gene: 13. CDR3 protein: CASSPSGQGDYGLETQYF. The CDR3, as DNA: TGTGCCAGCTCACCGTCGGGACAGGGGGACTATGGCTTAGAGACCCAGTACTTC.

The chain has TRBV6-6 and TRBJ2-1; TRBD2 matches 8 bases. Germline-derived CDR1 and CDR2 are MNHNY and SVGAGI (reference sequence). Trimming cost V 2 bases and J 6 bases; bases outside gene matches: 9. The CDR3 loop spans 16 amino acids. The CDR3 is CASSYGREGILNEQFF. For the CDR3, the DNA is TGTGCCAGCAGTTACGGCCGGGAGGGCATTCTCAATGAGCAGTTCTTC.

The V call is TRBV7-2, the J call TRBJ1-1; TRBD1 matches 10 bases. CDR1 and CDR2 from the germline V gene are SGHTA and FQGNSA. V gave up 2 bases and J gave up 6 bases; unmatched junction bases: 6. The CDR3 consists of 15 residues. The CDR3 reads CASSLTGTGAAEAFF. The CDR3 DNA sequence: TGTGCCAGCAGCTTAACGGGGACAGGGGCGGCTGAAGCTTTCTTT. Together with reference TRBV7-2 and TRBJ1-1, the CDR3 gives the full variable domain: GAGVSQSPSNKVTEKGKDVELRCDPISGHTALYWYRQSLGQGLEFLIYFQGNSAPDKSGLPSDRFSAERTGGSVSTLTIQRTQQEDSAVYLCASSLTGTGAAEAFFGQGTRLTVV.

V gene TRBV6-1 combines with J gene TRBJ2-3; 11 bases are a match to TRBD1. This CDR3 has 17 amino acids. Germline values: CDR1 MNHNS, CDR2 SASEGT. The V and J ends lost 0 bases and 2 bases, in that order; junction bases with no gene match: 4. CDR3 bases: TGTGCCAGCAGTGAAGCCCTGGGACAGGGGGTCACAGATACGCAGTATTTT. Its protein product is CASSEALGQGVTDTQYF.

CDR3 protein: CASSKVRRGGTEAFF. The DNA for the CDR3 is TGTGCCAGCAGCAAAGTTCGACGGGGAGGCACTGAAGCTTTCTTT. The J gene is TRBJ1-1, the V gene TRBV21-1. TRBV21-1 is termed a pseudogene. The CDR3 has 15 amino acids.

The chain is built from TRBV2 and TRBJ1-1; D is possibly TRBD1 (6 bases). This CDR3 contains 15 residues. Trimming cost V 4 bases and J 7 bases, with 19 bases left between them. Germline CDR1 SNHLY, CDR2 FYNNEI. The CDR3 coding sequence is TGTGCCAGCAGTGTGGCGGAGGGGGGGCGAGGTGAAGCTTTCTTT. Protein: CASSVAEGGRGEAFF.